This T cell receptor beta chain was captured by sequencing in a study of cytomegalovirus exposure and HLA in healthy donors. Regarding the study as a whole: Later analysis found that TCR beta chains associated with HLA were more clonally expanded than other, equally common chains. Researchers reported from a later analysis that most CMV-associated TCR beta chains appeared HLA-restricted. As a later analysis showed, several of the most significant clusters appeared to be linked to common viral pathogens. Reports showed the classifier diagnosing cytomegalovirus status with high specificity and sensitivity.

Notes on this clone: Its antigen is still unknown.

V was shortened by 7 bases and J by 3 bases, with 13 bases between the two germline ends. The germline V gene encodes CDR1 GTSNPN and CDR2 SVGIG (reference sequence). There are 12 residues in the CDR3. 60 Vbeta and 13 Jbeta primers were used in PCR. Profiled with immunoSEQ multiplex PCR; TCRdb holds only in-frame clones, not every one. The repertoire includes about 85,000 clones, approximately 80% of them detected once, and about 32% sits in the top ten. V is TRBV30 and J is TRBJ2-7; D remains ambiguous. The TCR originated in a man aged 50 or older in good health and CMV-seropositive. The sample consisted of PBMCs. CDR3 residues: CALSQANYEQYF. CDR3 sequence (DNA): TGTGCCTTAAGCCAGGCAAACTACGAGCAGTACTTC.